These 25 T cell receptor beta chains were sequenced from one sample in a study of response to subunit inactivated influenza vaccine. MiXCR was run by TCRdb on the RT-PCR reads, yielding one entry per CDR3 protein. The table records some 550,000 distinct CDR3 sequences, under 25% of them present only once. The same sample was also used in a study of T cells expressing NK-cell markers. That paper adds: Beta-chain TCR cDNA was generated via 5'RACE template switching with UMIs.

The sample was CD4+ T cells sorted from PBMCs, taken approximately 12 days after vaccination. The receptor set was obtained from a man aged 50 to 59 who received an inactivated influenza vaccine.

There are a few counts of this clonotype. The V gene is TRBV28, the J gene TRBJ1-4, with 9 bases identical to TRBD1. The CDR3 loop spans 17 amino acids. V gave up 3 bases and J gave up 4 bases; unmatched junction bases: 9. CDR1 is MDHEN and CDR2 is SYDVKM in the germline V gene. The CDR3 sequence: CASSLPRQGDGNEKLFF. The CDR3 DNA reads TGTGCCAGCAGTTTGCCCCGACAGGGGGACGGTAATGAAAAACTGTTTTTT.

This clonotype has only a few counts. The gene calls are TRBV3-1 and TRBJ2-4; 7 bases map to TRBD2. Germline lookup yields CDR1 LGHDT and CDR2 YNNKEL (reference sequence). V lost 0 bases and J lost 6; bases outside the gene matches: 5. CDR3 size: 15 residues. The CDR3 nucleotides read TGTGCCAGCAGCCAAGATTCGCGGGGGAGAAACATTCAGTACTTC. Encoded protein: CASSQDSRGRNIQYF.

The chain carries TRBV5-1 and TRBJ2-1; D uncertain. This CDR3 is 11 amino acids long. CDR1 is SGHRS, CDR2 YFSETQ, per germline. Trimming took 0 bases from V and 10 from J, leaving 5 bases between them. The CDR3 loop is CASSLEWEQFF. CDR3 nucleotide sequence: TGCGCCAGCAGCTTGGAATGGGAGCAGTTCTTC.

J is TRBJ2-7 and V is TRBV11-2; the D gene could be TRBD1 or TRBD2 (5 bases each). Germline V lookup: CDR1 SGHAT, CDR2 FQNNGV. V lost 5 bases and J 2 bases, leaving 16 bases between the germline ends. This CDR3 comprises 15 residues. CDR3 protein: CASSREGALAYEQYF. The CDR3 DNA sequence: TGTGCCAGCAGCCGGGAAGGGGCATTGGCCTACGAGCAGTACTTC.

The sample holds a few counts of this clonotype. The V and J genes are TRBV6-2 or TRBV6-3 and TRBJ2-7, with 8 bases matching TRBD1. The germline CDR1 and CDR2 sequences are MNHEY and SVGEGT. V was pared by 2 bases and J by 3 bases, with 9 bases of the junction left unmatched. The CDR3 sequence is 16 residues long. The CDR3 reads CASSYPVDRVNYEQYF. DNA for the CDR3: TGTGCCAGCAGTTACCCCGTGGACAGGGTCAACTACGAGCAGTACTTC.

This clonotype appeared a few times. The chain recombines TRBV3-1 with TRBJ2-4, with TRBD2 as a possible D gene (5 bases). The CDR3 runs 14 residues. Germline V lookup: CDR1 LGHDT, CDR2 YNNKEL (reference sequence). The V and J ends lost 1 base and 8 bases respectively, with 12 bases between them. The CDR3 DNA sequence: TGTGCCAGCAGCCAAGTTCAGGACGGGGACATTCAGTACTTC. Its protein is CASSQVQDGDIQYF.

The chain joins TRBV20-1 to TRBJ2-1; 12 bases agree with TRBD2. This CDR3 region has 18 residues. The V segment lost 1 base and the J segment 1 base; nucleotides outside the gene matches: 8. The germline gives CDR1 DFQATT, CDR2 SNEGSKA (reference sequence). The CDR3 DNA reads TGCAGTGCTAGAGGTAGAGCTAGCGGGAGGGGATCCTACAATGAGCAGTTCTTC. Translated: CSARGRASGRGSYNEQFF.

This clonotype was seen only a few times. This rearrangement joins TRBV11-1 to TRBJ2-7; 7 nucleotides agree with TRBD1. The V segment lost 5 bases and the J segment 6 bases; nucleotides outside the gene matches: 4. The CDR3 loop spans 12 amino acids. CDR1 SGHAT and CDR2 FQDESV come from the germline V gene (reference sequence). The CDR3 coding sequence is TGTGCCAGCAGCCAGGGGGTCGGCGAGCAGTACTTC. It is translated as CASSQGVGEQYF.

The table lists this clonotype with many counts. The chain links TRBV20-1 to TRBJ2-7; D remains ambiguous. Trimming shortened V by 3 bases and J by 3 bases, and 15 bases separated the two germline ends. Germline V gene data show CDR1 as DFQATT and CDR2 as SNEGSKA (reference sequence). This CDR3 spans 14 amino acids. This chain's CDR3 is CSASRKAVGYEQYF. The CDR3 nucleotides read TGCAGTGCTAGCAGGAAGGCGGTTGGCTACGAGCAGTACTTC.

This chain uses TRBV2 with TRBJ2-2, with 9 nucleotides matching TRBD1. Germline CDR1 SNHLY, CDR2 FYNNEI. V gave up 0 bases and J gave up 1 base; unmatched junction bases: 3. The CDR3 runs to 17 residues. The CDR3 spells CASSEAPGQGNTGELFF. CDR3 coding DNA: TGTGCCAGCAGTGAAGCGCCGGGACAGGGGAACACCGGGGAGCTGTTTTTT.

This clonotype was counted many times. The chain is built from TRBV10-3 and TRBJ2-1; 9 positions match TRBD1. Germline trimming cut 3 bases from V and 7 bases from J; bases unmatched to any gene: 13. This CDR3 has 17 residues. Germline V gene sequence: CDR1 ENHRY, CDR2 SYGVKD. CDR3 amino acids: CAISDPQGDRALNEQFF. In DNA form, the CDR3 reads TGTGCCATCAGTGACCCTCAGGGGGACAGGGCATTGAATGAGCAGTTCTTC.

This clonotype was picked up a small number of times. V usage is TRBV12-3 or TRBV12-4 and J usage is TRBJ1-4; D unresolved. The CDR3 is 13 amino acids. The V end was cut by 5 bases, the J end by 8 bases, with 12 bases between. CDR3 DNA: TGTGCCAGCAGTCGCAACTTCAGGGAAAAACTGTTTTTT. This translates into CASSRNFREKLFF.

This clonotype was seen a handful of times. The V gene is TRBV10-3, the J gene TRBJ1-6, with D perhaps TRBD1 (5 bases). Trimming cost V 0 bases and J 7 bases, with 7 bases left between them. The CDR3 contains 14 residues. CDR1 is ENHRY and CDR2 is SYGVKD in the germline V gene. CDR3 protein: CAISESGQNSPLHF. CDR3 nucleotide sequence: TGTGCCATCAGTGAGTCAGGACAAAATTCACCCCTCCACTTT.

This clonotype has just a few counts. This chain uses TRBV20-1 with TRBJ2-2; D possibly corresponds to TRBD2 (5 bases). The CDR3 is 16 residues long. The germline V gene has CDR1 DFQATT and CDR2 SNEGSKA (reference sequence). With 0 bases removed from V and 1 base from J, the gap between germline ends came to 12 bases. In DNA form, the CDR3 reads TGCAGTGCTAGAGATACGGGGAGATGGAACACCGGGGAGCTGTTTTTT. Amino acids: CSARDTGRWNTGELFF.

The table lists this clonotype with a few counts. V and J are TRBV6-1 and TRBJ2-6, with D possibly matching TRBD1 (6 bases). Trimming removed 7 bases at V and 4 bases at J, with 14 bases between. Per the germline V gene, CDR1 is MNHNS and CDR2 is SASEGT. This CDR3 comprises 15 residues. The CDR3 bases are TGTGCCAGCAACCCCAGAGGGACAGGGGCCAACGTCCTGACTTTC. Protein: CASNPRGTGANVLTF.

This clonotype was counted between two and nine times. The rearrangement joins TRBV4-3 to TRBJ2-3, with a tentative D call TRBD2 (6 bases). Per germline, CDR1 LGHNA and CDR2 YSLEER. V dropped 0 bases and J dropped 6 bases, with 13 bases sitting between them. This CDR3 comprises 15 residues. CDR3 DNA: TGCGCCAGCAGCCAAGATCCTGGAGGGCGGGATACGCAGTATTTT. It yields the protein CASSQDPGGRDTQYF.

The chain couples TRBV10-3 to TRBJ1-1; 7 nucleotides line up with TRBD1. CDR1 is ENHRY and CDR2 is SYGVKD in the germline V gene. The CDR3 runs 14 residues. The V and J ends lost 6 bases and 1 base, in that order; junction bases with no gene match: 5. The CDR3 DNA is TGTGCCATCAGAACAGGGGCGACGAACACTGAAGCTTTCTTT. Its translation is CAIRTGATNTEAFF.

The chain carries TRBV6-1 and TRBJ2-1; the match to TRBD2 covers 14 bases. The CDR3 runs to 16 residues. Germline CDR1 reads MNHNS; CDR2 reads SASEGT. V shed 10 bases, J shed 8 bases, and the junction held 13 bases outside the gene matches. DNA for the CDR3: TGTGCCACCAAAGACGATCCGGGACTAGCGGGGGATGAGCAGTTCTTC. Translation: CATKDDPGLAGDEQFF.

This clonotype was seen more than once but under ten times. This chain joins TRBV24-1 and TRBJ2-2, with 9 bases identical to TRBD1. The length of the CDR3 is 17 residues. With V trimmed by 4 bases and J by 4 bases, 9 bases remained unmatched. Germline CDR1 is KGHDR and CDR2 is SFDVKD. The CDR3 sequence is CATSEPTGTGTTGELFF. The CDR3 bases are TGTGCCACCAGTGAACCTACCGGGACAGGGACCACCGGGGAGCTGTTTTTT.

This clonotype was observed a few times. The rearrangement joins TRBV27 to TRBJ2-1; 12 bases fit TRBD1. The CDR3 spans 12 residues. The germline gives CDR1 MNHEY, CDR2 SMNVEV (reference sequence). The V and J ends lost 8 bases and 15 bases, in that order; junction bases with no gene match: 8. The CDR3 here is CASGTGGSRWFF. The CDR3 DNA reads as TGTGCCAGCGGGACAGGGGGCTCCCGATGGTTCTTC.

CDR3 loop: CASSRANEQFF. The DNA for the CDR3 is TGTGCCAGCAGCCGGGCCAATGAGCAGTTCTTC. The genes are TRBV5-4 and TRBJ2-1; no clear D. The CDR3 runs 11 residues. Trimming left V 4 bases short and J 6 bases short, with 5 bases between. Germline-derived CDR1 and CDR2 are SGHNT and YYREEE (reference sequence).

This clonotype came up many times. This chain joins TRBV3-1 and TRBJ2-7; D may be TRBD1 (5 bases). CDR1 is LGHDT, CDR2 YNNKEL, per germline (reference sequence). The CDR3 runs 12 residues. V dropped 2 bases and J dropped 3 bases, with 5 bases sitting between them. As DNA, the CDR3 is TGTGCCAGCAGCCAACAGGGCTACGAGCAGTACTTC. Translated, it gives CASSQQGYEQYF.

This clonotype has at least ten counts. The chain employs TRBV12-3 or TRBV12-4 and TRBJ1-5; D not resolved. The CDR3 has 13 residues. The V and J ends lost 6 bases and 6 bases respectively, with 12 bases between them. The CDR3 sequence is CASSLDRLQPQHF. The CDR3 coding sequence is TGTGCCAGCAGCTTGGACCGTCTTCAGCCCCAGCATTTT.

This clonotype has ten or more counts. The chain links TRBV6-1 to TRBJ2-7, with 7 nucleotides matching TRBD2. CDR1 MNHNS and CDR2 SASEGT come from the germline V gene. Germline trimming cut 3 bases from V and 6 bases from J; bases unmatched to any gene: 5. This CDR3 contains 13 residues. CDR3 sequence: CASSELWGGEQYF. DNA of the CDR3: TGTGCCAGCAGTGAGCTATGGGGGGGCGAGCAGTACTTC.

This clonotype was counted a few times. The CDR3 DNA follows: TGTGCCAGCAGTTTCCGGTGGGGTAAAGATACGCAGTATTTT. Its protein is CASSFRWGKDTQYF. This sequence joins TRBV12-3 or TRBV12-4 and TRBJ2-3; D unclear. V was pared by 3 bases and J by 5 bases, with 12 bases between. This CDR3 is 14 amino acids long.